This entry lists 22 T cell receptor beta chains sequenced from one sample in a study of blood T cell repertoires in COVID-19. The table came from immunoSEQ multiplex PCR; TCRdb's copy has only in-frame clones and leaves some out. The data contain approximately 170,000 clones, around nine tenths of them singletons. Sequenced material: peripheral blood. The receptors were sampled from a man between 18 and 29 years old with active or convalescent COVID-19.

V is TRBV6-4 and J is TRBJ2-3; TRBD1 is a possible D gene (6 bases). The CDR3 consists of 16 residues. Germline V gene lookup returns CDR1 MRHNA and CDR2 SNTAGT. The V and J ends lost 4 bases and 4 bases respectively, with 18 bases between them. Here the CDR3 DNA reads TGTGCCAGCAGTGGCCGGGCACAGACAGGAGCAGATACGCAGTATTTT. It translates to CASSGRAQTGADTQYF.

The rearrangement uses TRBV27 and TRBJ2-1; 9 nucleotides align to TRBD2. Germline V lookup: CDR1 MNHEY, CDR2 SMNVEV (reference sequence). This CDR3 is built from 17 residues. J was trimmed by 0 bases and V by 0 bases; bases with no gene match: 3. CDR3: CASSLSGRGGSYNEQFF. CDR3 coding DNA: TGTGCCAGCAGTTTATCAGGGCGGGGGGGCTCCTACAATGAGCAGTTCTTC.

V gene TRBV2 combines with J gene TRBJ1-5; no firm D call. CDR3 length: 16 residues. Trimming pared 1 base from V and 6 bases from J, leaving 16 bases between. The germline gives CDR1 SNHLY, CDR2 FYNNEI. The CDR3 DNA sequence: TGTGCCAGCAGTGAAGTGAGGGAGTTGGCGAGTCAGCCCCAGCATTTT. Its protein is CASSEVRELASQPQHF.

V gene TRBV30 combines with J gene TRBJ2-1, with TRBD2 identical over 7 bases. The V segment lost 4 bases and the J segment 8 bases; nucleotides outside the gene matches: 8. Germline V gene sequence: CDR1 GTSNPN, CDR2 SVGIG (reference sequence). The CDR3 covers 13 residues. Here the CDR3 DNA reads TGTGCCTGGACCCTTTCGGGAGGCCATGAGCAGTTCTTC. The encoded protein is CAWTLSGGHEQFF. Full variable domain (remainder filled in from reference TRBV30 and TRBJ2-1): SQTIHQWPATLVQPVGSPLSLECTVEGTSNPNLYWYRQAAGRGLQLLFYSVGIGQISSEVPQNLSASRPQDRQFILSSKKLLLSDSGFYLCAWTLSGGHEQFFGPGTRLTVL.

V is TRBV3-1 (or the pseudogene TRBV3-2) and J is TRBJ1-1; weak D call: TRBD1 (6 bases). The CDR3 has 16 residues. Germline assignment: CDR1 LGHDT and CDR2 YNNKEL (reference sequence). Trimming pared 2 bases from V and 3 bases from J, leaving 16 bases between. CDR3 protein: CASSQRRGGQDTEAFF. In DNA form, the CDR3 reads TGTGCCAGCAGCCAAAGAAGGGGGGGCCAGGACACTGAAGCTTTCTTT.

The chain has TRBV13 and TRBJ1-3; no firm D call. In germline, CDR1 is PRHDT, CDR2 FYEKMQ (reference sequence). The CDR3 consists of 12 residues. Trimming removed 5 bases at V and 0 bases at J, with 2 bases between. The CDR3, as DNA: TGTGCCAGCAGCCTCTCTGGAAACACCATATATTTT. This translates into CASSLSGNTIYF.

J is TRBJ2-7 and V is TRBV6-1, with TRBD1 as a possible D gene (5 bases). Germline CDR1 MNHNS, CDR2 SASEGT. V gave up 3 bases and J gave up 2 bases, with 11 bases separating them. The CDR3 runs 14 residues. In DNA, the CDR3 is TGTGCCAGCAGTGATATGGGGCTTACCTACGAGCAGTACGTC. It yields the protein CASSDMGLTYEQYV.

V gene TRBV5-1 combines with J gene TRBJ2-7; D is unclear. Germline V CDR1 and CDR2: SGHRS, YFSETQ. This CDR3 has 14 residues. V was shortened by 0 bases and J by 2 bases, with 9 bases between the two germline ends. For the CDR3, the DNA is TGCGCCAGCAGCTTGGATCCGGTCCCCTACGAGCAGTACTTC. Its translation is CASSLDPVPYEQYF.

The chain carries TRBV11-2 and TRBJ1-1, with D unresolved. The CDR3 is 13 amino acids. Looked up from germline, CDR1 is SGHAT and CDR2 is FQNNGV. Trimming removed 0 bases from V and 5 bases from J, with 7 bases in between. CDR3 DNA: TGTGCCAGCAGCTTAGAATCCCTAACTGAAGCTTTCTTT. Its protein is CASSLESLTEAFF. Filled out from reference TRBV11-2 and TRBJ1-1, the complete variable domain reads EAGVAQSPRYKIIEKRQSVAFWCNPISGHATLYWYQQILGQGPKLLIQFQNNGVVDDSQLPKDRFSAERLKGVDSTLKIQPAKLEDSAVYLCASSLESLTEAFFGQGTRLTVV.

The rearrangement links TRBV24-1 to TRBJ1-5, with D possibly TRBD1 on 5 matching bases. The V gene lost 3 bases and the J gene lost 9 bases, with 8 bases spanning the gap. The CDR3 consists of 12 residues. Germline CDR1 and CDR2: KGHDR and SFDVKD. The CDR3 protein is CATSDGGGPQHF. The CDR3 region has the DNA TGTGCCACCAGTGATGGGGGGGGGCCCCAGCATTTT.

DNA for the CDR3: TGTGCCAGTAGCCCGGGACAGGGGGCGCCCGGGGAGCTGTTTTTT. It translates to CASSPGQGAPGELFF. This chain links TRBV19 with TRBJ2-2, with TRBD1 matching over 12 bases. There are 15 residues in the CDR3. CDR1 is LNHDA, CDR2 SQIVND, per germline (reference sequence). V trimming: 6 bases; J trimming: 6 bases; junction bases outside the gene matches: 5.

The chain employs TRBV4-2 and TRBJ1-6; 8 nucleotides line up with TRBD1. J lost 5 bases, V lost 5 bases, and 8 bases had no gene match. Germline V gene sequence: CDR1 LGHNA, CDR2 YNFKEQ. CDR3 size: 16 residues. The CDR3 sequence: CASSSRTGNHNSPLHF. The CDR3 nucleotides are TGTGCCAGCAGCTCCCGGACAGGGAACCATAATTCACCCCTCCACTTT.

The chain combines TRBV11-3 with TRBJ2-2, with a tentative D call TRBD1 (5 bases). The ends were cut back, 5 bases at V and 9 bases at J, with 13 bases in the middle. This CDR3 region has 13 residues. Germline assignment: CDR1 SGHNT and CDR2 YENEEA. As DNA, the CDR3 is TGTGCCAGCAGCCTCAAAGGGGCACGGGAGCTGTTTTTT. It encodes CASSLKGARELFF. Combining the CDR3 with reference TRBV11-3 and TRBJ2-2 gives the whole variable domain EAGVVQSPRYKIIEKKQPVAFWCNPISGHNTLYWYLQNLGQGPELLIRYENEEAVDDSQLPKDRFSAERLKGVDSTLKIQPAELGDSAVYLCASSLKGARELFFGEGSRLTVL.

To note about this clone: Other nucleotide sequences in the sample specify the same CDR3. The rearrangement links TRBV18 to TRBJ2-7, with 9 bases matching TRBD1. This CDR3 has 14 residues. V was pared by 3 bases and J by 2 bases, with 2 bases of the junction left unmatched. Germline V gene lookup returns CDR1 KGHSH and CDR2 LQKENI. This chain's CDR3 is CASSPGQGTYEQYF. For the CDR3, the DNA is TGTGCCAGCTCACCGGGACAGGGTACCTACGAGCAGTACTTC. The full variable domain, in which reference TRBV18 and TRBJ2-7 provide the parts outside the CDR3, is NAGVMQNPRHLVRRRGQEARLRCSPMKGHSHVYWYRQLPEEGLKFMVYLQKENIIDESGMPKERFSAEFPKEGPSILRIQQVVRGDSAAYFCASSPGQGTYEQYFGPGTRLTVT.

This rearrangement joins TRBV11-2 to TRBJ2-2; no definite D call. The CDR3 is 18 residues long. Germline CDR1 SGHAT, CDR2 FQNNGV. Between the trimmed V and J ends, which lost 1 base and 0 bases, there was a span of 15 bases. CDR3 bases: TGTGCCAGCAGCTTAGGGCCCTACAGTTTCGCGAACACCGGGGAGCTGTTTTTT. Protein product: CASSLGPYSFANTGELFF. Supplemented by reference TRBV11-2 and TRBJ2-2, the full variable domain reads EAGVAQSPRYKIIEKRQSVAFWCNPISGHATLYWYQQILGQGPKLLIQFQNNGVVDDSQLPKDRFSAERLKGVDSTLKIQPAKLEDSAVYLCASSLGPYSFANTGELFFGEGSRLTVL.

This clone was seen a single time. V is TRBV27 and J is TRBJ1-6; D call uncertain. V lost 4 bases, J lost 13 bases, and 8 bases lay in between. This CDR3 is 11 amino acids long. Per germline, CDR1 MNHEY and CDR2 SMNVEV (reference sequence). DNA of the CDR3: TGTGCCAGCAGTTCAAACGGGCCCCTCCACTTT. Translating it yields CASSSNGPLHF.

The V call is TRBV27, the J call TRBJ1-5; TRBD1 agrees at 9 bases. J lost 6 bases, V lost 11 bases, and 14 bases had no gene match. The CDR3 runs to 15 residues. Per the germline V gene, CDR1 is MNHEY and CDR2 is SMNVEV (reference sequence). The DNA of the CDR3 is TGTGCCGGTCAAGGGGGAAAGACAGGGGGTCAGCCCCAGCATTTT. Translating gives CAGQGGKTGGQPQHF.

V is TRBV2 and J is TRBJ2-5, with D possibly matching TRBD2 (6 bases). CDR3 length: 13 amino acids. Germline V CDR1 and CDR2: SNHLY, FYNNEI. V dropped 8 bases and J dropped 5 bases, with 15 bases sitting between them. In DNA form, the CDR3 reads TGTGCCAGCCTGACAATGGCGGGGGAGACCCAGTACTTC. Its protein is CASLTMAGETQYF.

J is TRBJ1-1 and V is TRBV19; D is unresolved. Trimming removed 4 bases at V and 0 bases at J, with 6 bases between. The length of the CDR3 is 13 residues. Germline loops: CDR1 LNHDA, CDR2 SQIVND (reference sequence). The CDR3 region is CASSRLMNTEAFF. Here the CDR3 DNA reads TGTGCCAGTAGTAGACTGATGAACACTGAAGCTTTCTTT.

In its sample, this clone was seen a few times. The chain recombines TRBV20-1 with TRBJ1-5; D is uncertain. Per germline, CDR1 DFQATT and CDR2 SNEGSKA (reference sequence). This CDR3 region has 13 residues. Trimming cost V 3 bases and J 4 bases, with 10 bases left between them. CDR3 bases: TGCAGTGCTAGTGAGGGCCCTAATCAGCCCCAGCATTTT. This gives the protein CSASEGPNQPQHF.

The CDR3 DNA is TGCGCCAGCACCACGGGAGAGAGAACAGATACGCAGTATTTT. Translating gives CASTTGERTDTQYF. The V and J genes are TRBV5-1 and TRBJ2-3; TRBD2 might be the D (6 bases). The germline gives CDR1 SGHRS, CDR2 YFSETQ. The CDR3 runs 14 residues. V lost 6 bases and J lost 3, with 14 bases in between.

This clone was counted a single time. The chain is built from TRBV24-1 and TRBJ1-2, with 8 bases lining up with TRBD1. The CDR3 consists of 15 residues. Trimming cost V 4 bases and J 2 bases; bases outside gene matches: 5. Germline V gene data show CDR1 as KGHDR and CDR2 as SFDVKD. The CDR3 nucleotides read TGTGCCACCAGTGAGGCAGGGGGCCCCAACTATGGCTACACCTTC. It yields the protein CATSEAGGPNYGYTF.